This record concerns one T cell receptor (beta chain) sequence. Across about two dozen US areas, participants ranged in age from about 18 to 89 years. Participants' own reports of clinical history determined their cohort assignment. The sample belongs to a study of blood T cell repertoires in COVID-19. The assay was immunoSEQ multiplex PCR, and TCRdb's table has in-frame clones only and misses some. The sample has 190,000 or so clones; 86% are singletons. The sequence came from a woman in her 30s who had recovered from COVID-19. The specimen sequenced was PBMCs or T cells enriched from blood (not recorded which).

In DNA, the CDR3 is TGTGCCAGCAGCGTGCGCGGCCTAGCGGACCAGATTGGTGAGCAGTTCTTC. This codes for CASSVRGLADQIGEQFF. The chain couples TRBV5-6 to TRBJ2-1; 7 positions agree with TRBD2. The CDR3 extends over 17 amino acids. CDR1 SGHDT and CDR2 YYEEEE come from the germline V gene. With 4 bases clipped from V and 9 bases from J, the junction kept 19 bases outside the gene matches.